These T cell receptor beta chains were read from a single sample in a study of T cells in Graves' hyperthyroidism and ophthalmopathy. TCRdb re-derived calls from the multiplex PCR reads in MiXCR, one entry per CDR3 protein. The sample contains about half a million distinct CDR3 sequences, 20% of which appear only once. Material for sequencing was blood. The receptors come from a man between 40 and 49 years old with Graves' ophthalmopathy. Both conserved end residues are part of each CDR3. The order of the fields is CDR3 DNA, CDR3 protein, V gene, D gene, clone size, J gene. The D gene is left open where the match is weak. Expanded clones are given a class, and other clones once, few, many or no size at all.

CDR3 DNA: TGTGCCAGCAGCCCCCTAAATTCACTCCTCCACTTT
CDR3 protein: CASSPLNSLLHF
V gene: TRBV3-1
D gene: .
clone size: .
J gene: TRBJ1-6

CDR3 DNA: TGTGCCAGTAGGGGGGGGCAGGCGGTTGACAGCGAGCAGTACTTC
CDR3 protein: CASRGGQAVDSEQYF
V gene: TRBV7-9
D gene: .
clone size: .
J gene: TRBJ2-7

CDR3 DNA: TGTGCCAGCAGCTTGCTAGGAGGAGATACGCAGTATTTT
CDR3 protein: CASSLLGGDTQYF
V gene: TRBV5-6
D gene: .
clone size: .
J gene: TRBJ2-3

CDR3 DNA: TGTGCCAGCAGTTATTGGACTAGCGGGAGGGATGAGCAGTTCTTC
CDR3 protein: CASSYWTSGRDEQFF
V gene: TRBV6-5
D gene: TRBD2
clone size: .
J gene: TRBJ2-1

CDR3 DNA: TGTGCCAGCAAAGGCGGGACAGGGCCCGGGGAGCTGTTTTTT
CDR3 protein: CASKGGTGPGELFF
V gene: TRBV9
D gene: TRBD1
clone size: many
J gene: TRBJ2-2

CDR3 DNA: TGTGCCAGTGACCCGGGGGGGGGCTGGGGTCAGCCCCAGCATTTT
CDR3 protein: CASDPGGGWGQPQHF
V gene: TRBV6-1
D gene: .
clone size: few
J gene: TRBJ1-5

CDR3 DNA: TGTGCCAGCAGCTTCGGATGGGGCGGGGGAAGAGGGACGAACACCGGGGAGCTGTTTTTT
CDR3 protein: CASSFGWGGGRGTNTGELFF
V gene: TRBV7-8
D gene: TRBD2
clone size: .
J gene: TRBJ2-2

CDR3 DNA: TGTGCCAGCAGCTTAGTTATTCAGGGCTTGAACACTGAAGCTTTCTTT
CDR3 protein: CASSLVIQGLNTEAFF
V gene: TRBV7-8
D gene: .
clone size: many
J gene: TRBJ1-1

CDR3 DNA: TGTGCCAGCAGCTCCGGGACAGGGGGCATAAATGAGCAGTTCTTC
CDR3 protein: CASSSGTGGINEQFF
V gene: TRBV11-2
D gene: TRBD1
clone size: many
J gene: TRBJ2-1

CDR3 DNA: TGTGCCAGCTCACCTTACAACGGGGGTTTGGAGACCCAGTACTTC
CDR3 protein: CASSPYNGGLETQYF
V gene: TRBV18
D gene: .
clone size: few
J gene: TRBJ2-5

CDR3 DNA: TGTGCCAGCAGTTACTCGACAGGGGACCCCCGTGGGGCCAACGTCCTGACTTTC
CDR3 protein: CASSYSTGDPRGANVLTF
V gene: TRBV6-2/TRBV6-3
D gene: TRBD1
clone size: few
J gene: TRBJ2-6

CDR3 DNA: TGTGCCAGCAGTTACCCTCAGCGGGAGGGCTCAGATACGCAGTATTTT
CDR3 protein: CASSYPQREGSDTQYF
V gene: TRBV28
D gene: TRBD2
clone size: few
J gene: TRBJ2-3

CDR3 DNA: TGCAGTGCTAGACCCCTCGAGGGGACCTCCTACGAGCAGTACTTC
CDR3 protein: CSARPLEGTSYEQYF
V gene: TRBV20-1
D gene: .
clone size: few
J gene: TRBJ2-7

CDR3 DNA: TGCAGCGCCGGAGGTAGCGGGCAAGAGACCCAGTACTTC
CDR3 protein: CSAGGSGQETQYF
V gene: TRBV29-1
D gene: TRBD2
clone size: .
J gene: TRBJ2-5

CDR3 DNA: TGTGCCAGCAGCCCTCGGACGGTGGGGGTCGAGCAGTACTTC
CDR3 protein: CASSPRTVGVEQYF
V gene: TRBV9
D gene: .
clone size: .
J gene: TRBJ2-7

CDR3 DNA: TGCAGCGTTGAAGAGGGAACCTATGGCTACACCTTC
CDR3 protein: CSVEEGTYGYTF
V gene: TRBV29-1
D gene: .
clone size: .
J gene: TRBJ1-2

CDR3 DNA: TGTGCCAGCAGTTACTCTGACCCAGCGGGAACAGATACGCAGTATTTT
CDR3 protein: CASSYSDPAGTDTQYF
V gene: TRBV6-6
D gene: TRBD2
clone size: few
J gene: TRBJ2-3

CDR3 DNA: TGTGCCAGCAGCGCTCGACAGGGAGGGATCACTGAAGCTTTCTTT
CDR3 protein: CASSARQGGITEAFF
V gene: TRBV6-1
D gene: TRBD1
clone size: few
J gene: TRBJ1-1

CDR3 DNA: TGTGCCTGGAGTCGTCATTGGGACACTGTGGACGAGCAGTACTTC
CDR3 protein: CAWSRHWDTVDEQYF
V gene: TRBV30
D gene: .
clone size: .
J gene: TRBJ2-7

CDR3 DNA: TGTGCCAGCAGTTTACCGGGACTAGCGGATACCGGGGAGCTGTTTTTT
CDR3 protein: CASSLPGLADTGELFF
V gene: TRBV27
D gene: TRBD2
clone size: few
J gene: TRBJ2-2

CDR3 DNA: TGCGCCAGCCGACTAGCGGGGCCACCCGCAGATACGCAGTATTTT
CDR3 protein: CASRLAGPPADTQYF
V gene: TRBV5-1
D gene: TRBD2
clone size: many
J gene: TRBJ2-3

CDR3 DNA: TGTGCCAGCTCGGGACAGTTGACGTATGAGCAGTTCTTC
CDR3 protein: CASSGQLTYEQFF
V gene: TRBV25-1
D gene: TRBD1
clone size: .
J gene: TRBJ2-1

CDR3 DNA: TGTGCCATCAGTGAAGAGGGTTCGAACTATGGCTACACCTTC
CDR3 protein: CAISEEGSNYGYTF
V gene: TRBV10-3
D gene: .
clone size: .
J gene: TRBJ1-2

CDR3 DNA: TGCAGTGCTAGAGATCCAGCGGGAGATGGTAACATTCAGTACTTC
CDR3 protein: CSARDPAGDGNIQYF
V gene: TRBV20-1
D gene: TRBD2
clone size: .
J gene: TRBJ2-4

CDR3 DNA: TGCAGTGGCACAGGGGGAGTGGATACGCAGTATTTT
CDR3 protein: CSGTGGVDTQYF
V gene: TRBV20-1
D gene: TRBD1
clone size: many
J gene: TRBJ2-3

CDR3 DNA: TGTGCTAGCACCAGGCAGGGGAATGGAGCCGGGGAGCTGTTTTTT
CDR3 protein: CASTRQGNGAGELFF
V gene: TRBV7-7
D gene: .
clone size: .
J gene: TRBJ2-2

CDR3 DNA: TGTGCCAGCAGCTTACGTGGGACTAGCGGGAGGGCCAGGTACGAGCAGTACTTC
CDR3 protein: CASSLRGTSGRARYEQYF
V gene: TRBV7-2
D gene: TRBD2
clone size: .
J gene: TRBJ2-7

CDR3 DNA: TGTGCCAGCAGTTACGTCCCCCCAGGGTCACCCCTCCACTTT
CDR3 protein: CASSYVPPGSPLHF
V gene: TRBV6-2/TRBV6-3
D gene: .
clone size: .
J gene: TRBJ1-6

CDR3 DNA: TGTGCCAGCTCTCCTCGTGGCGGACAGCAAGAGACCCAGTACTTC
CDR3 protein: CASSPRGGQQETQYF
V gene: TRBV18
D gene: .
clone size: few
J gene: TRBJ2-5

CDR3 DNA: TGTGCCAGCAGCTTAGCGCCCGGGGGAGTGTGGGAGACCCAGTACTTC
CDR3 protein: CASSLAPGGVWETQYF
V gene: TRBV7-6
D gene: .
clone size: few
J gene: TRBJ2-5

CDR3 DNA: TGTGCCAGCAGTGAGGCGGGCTCCTACAATGAGCAGTTCTTC
CDR3 protein: CASSEAGSYNEQFF
V gene: TRBV27
D gene: .
clone size: .
J gene: TRBJ2-1

CDR3 DNA: TGTGCCTGGAGTACGAACACCGGGGAGCTGTTTTTT
CDR3 protein: CAWSTNTGELFF
V gene: TRBV30
D gene: .
clone size: .
J gene: TRBJ2-2

CDR3 DNA: TGTGCCAGCAGTCCCGCTAGTGGGTTTTACAATGAGCAGTTCTTC
CDR3 protein: CASSPASGFYNEQFF
V gene: TRBV28
D gene: .
clone size: many
J gene: TRBJ2-1

CDR3 DNA: TGTGCCAGCAGTGAAAAAGAGGGCAGAACTACTGAAGCTTTCTTT
CDR3 protein: CASSEKEGRTTEAFF
V gene: TRBV2
D gene: .
clone size: few
J gene: TRBJ1-1

CDR3 DNA: TGTGCCAGCAGTTGGCTGGGGGGCAATGAAAAACTGTTTTTT
CDR3 protein: CASSWLGGNEKLFF
V gene: TRBV12-3/TRBV12-4
D gene: .
clone size: few
J gene: TRBJ1-4

CDR3 DNA: TGTGCCAGCAGCTTGGCCACACGGCGGAACAATGAGCAGTTCTTC
CDR3 protein: CASSLATRRNNEQFF
V gene: TRBV7-9
D gene: .
clone size: many
J gene: TRBJ2-1

CDR3 DNA: TGTGCCCTGGGTGGTGTCTCTAACTATGGCTACACCTTC
CDR3 protein: CALGGVSNYGYTF
V gene: TRBV30
D gene: .
clone size: many
J gene: TRBJ1-2

CDR3 DNA: TGTGCCAGTAGTATAGGACTAGCGGGGTCGGGCACCGGGGAGCTGTTTTTT
CDR3 protein: CASSIGLAGSGTGELFF
V gene: TRBV19
D gene: TRBD2
clone size: few
J gene: TRBJ2-2

CDR3 DNA: TGTGCCAGCAGGGGTCCGGTTCCAGAGACCCAGTACTTC
CDR3 protein: CASRGPVPETQYF
V gene: TRBV6-2/TRBV6-3
D gene: .
clone size: few
J gene: TRBJ2-5

CDR3 DNA: TGCAGTGCACACCCACCGGGACTAGCGGGAGAGACCCAGTACTTC
CDR3 protein: CSAHPPGLAGETQYF
V gene: TRBV20-1
D gene: TRBD2
clone size: .
J gene: TRBJ2-5

CDR3 DNA: TGCAGTGCTAGAGGCGAATGGGTAGCGGGGGAGTACGAGCAGTACTTC
CDR3 protein: CSARGEWVAGEYEQYF
V gene: TRBV20-1
D gene: TRBD2
clone size: .
J gene: TRBJ2-7

CDR3 DNA: TGCAGTGCTAGCGGGACTGAGACAGGGGGCGAATATGGCTACACCTTC
CDR3 protein: CSASGTETGGEYGYTF
V gene: TRBV20-1
D gene: TRBD1
clone size: few
J gene: TRBJ1-2

CDR3 DNA: TGTGCCAGCAGTACAGACAGGAGGGATAATTCACCCCTCCACTTT
CDR3 protein: CASSTDRRDNSPLHF
V gene: TRBV28
D gene: .
clone size: many
J gene: TRBJ1-6